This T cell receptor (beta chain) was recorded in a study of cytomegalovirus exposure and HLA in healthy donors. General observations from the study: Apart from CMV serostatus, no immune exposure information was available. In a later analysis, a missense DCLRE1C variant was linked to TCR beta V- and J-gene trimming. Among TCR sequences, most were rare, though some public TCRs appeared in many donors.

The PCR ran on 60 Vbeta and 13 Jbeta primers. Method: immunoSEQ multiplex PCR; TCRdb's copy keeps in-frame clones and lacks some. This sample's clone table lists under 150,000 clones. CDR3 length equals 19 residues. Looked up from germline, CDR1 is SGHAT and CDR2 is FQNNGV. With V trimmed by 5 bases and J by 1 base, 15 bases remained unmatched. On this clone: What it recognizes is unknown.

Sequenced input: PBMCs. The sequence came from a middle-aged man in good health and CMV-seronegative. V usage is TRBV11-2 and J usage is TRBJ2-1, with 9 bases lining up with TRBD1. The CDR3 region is CASSTTRTGVMWSYNEQFF. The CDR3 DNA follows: TGTGCCAGCAGCACAACTCGGACAGGGGTAATGTGGTCCTACAATGAGCAGTTCTTC.